Following are 9 T cell receptor beta chains from one sample sequenced in a study of cytomegalovirus exposure and HLA in healthy donors. The PCR made use of 60 Vbeta and 13 Jbeta primers. The assay was immunoSEQ multiplex PCR, and TCRdb's table has in-frame clones only and misses some. This table has tens of thousands of clones, approximately 84% appearing once. What was sequenced was PBMCs. All receptors derive from a man younger than 35 in good health and CMV-seronegative.

The genes are TRBV2 and TRBJ1-2, with D maybe TRBD1 (5 bases). The V gene's germline CDR1 is SNHLY and CDR2 FYNNEI. V was pared by 6 bases and J by 1 base, with 9 bases between. The CDR3 loop spans 13 amino acids. The CDR3 nucleotides read TGTGCCAGCAGGATTGGACATAACTATGGCTACACCTTC. Its translation is CASRIGHNYGYTF.

J is TRBJ2-1 and V is TRBV27; 8 bases match TRBD2. Germline trimming cut 2 bases from V and 1 base from J; bases unmatched to any gene: 7. CDR3 length: 17 amino acids. Per germline, CDR1 MNHEY and CDR2 SMNVEV (reference sequence). CDR3 in amino acids: CASSLSTSGRSYNEQFF. DNA for the CDR3: TGTGCCAGCAGTTTAAGCACTAGCGGCAGATCCTACAATGAGCAGTTCTTC.

The CDR3 sequence is CASSANKGNLVDEQFF. The CDR3 nucleotides read TGTGCCAGCAGCGCGAATAAGGGGAATCTAGTCGATGAGCAGTTCTTC. The chain is built from TRBV9 and TRBJ2-1, with D perhaps matching TRBD1 (5 bases). Germline V CDR1 and CDR2: SGDLS, YYNGEE. This CDR3 region has 16 residues. V was pared by 3 bases and J by 8 bases, with 21 bases between.

The CDR3 sequence: CASSPWTGRGNYGYTF. The CDR3 DNA sequence: TGTGCCAGCAGCCCATGGACAGGGCGTGGGAACTATGGCTACACCTTC. The V call is TRBV7-2, the J call TRBJ1-2; 8 positions agree with TRBD1. The CDR3 loop spans 16 amino acids. The germline gives CDR1 SGHTA, CDR2 FQGNSA. The junction had 10 bases not matched to a gene; V was cut back by 5 bases and J by 2 bases.

J is TRBJ2-7 and V is TRBV5-1, with D possibly being TRBD2 (6 bases). Trimming stripped 4 bases from V and 2 bases from J, with 16 bases between. Germline V gene data show CDR1 as SGHRS and CDR2 as YFSETQ. The CDR3 has 15 residues. DNA for the CDR3: TGCGCCAGCAGCCCAGGTAGCGGAACCACCTACGAGCAGTACTTC. It codes for CASSPGSGTTYEQYF.

The V gene is TRBV6-5, the J gene TRBJ2-3; tentative D call: TRBD1 (6 bases). This CDR3 is built from 15 residues. The germline gives CDR1 MNHEY, CDR2 SVGAGI. Trimming removed 1 base at V and 0 bases at J, with 8 bases between. CDR3 residues: CASSYLGQSTDTQYF. CDR3 coding DNA: TGTGCCAGCAGTTACTTAGGACAGAGCACAGATACGCAGTATTTT.

V is TRBV4-1 and J is TRBJ1-2; TRBD1 might be the D (6 bases). In germline, CDR1 is MGHRA, CDR2 YSYEKL. Trimming pared 4 bases from V and 6 bases from J, leaving 18 bases between. This CDR3 contains 15 residues. In DNA, the CDR3 is TGCGCCAGCAGCCCCCCCGGTCCAGGGGCCGATGGCTACACCTTC. Translating it yields CASSPPGPGADGYTF.

V usage is TRBV27 and J usage is TRBJ2-2; maybe TRBD1 (6 bases). This CDR3 comprises 16 residues. CDR1 and CDR2 (germline): MNHEY, SMNVEV (reference sequence). Between the trimmed V and J ends, which lost 5 bases and 1 base, there was a span of 14 bases. The CDR3 region is CASSTNRELNTGELFF. The CDR3 region has the DNA TGTGCCAGCAGTACAAACAGGGAATTGAACACCGGGGAGCTGTTTTTT.

This clone has more than one count but fewer than ten. The gene calls are TRBV30 and TRBJ2-6; weak D call: TRBD2 (6 bases). The CDR3 totals 14 residues. Germline CDR1 and CDR2: GTSNPN and SVGIG (reference sequence). Trimming left V 3 bases short and J 11 bases short, with 17 bases between. DNA for the CDR3: TGTGCCTGGAGGAAATCTCTGGGGACTTACGTCCTGACTTTC. Translation: CAWRKSLGTYVLTF.